The text below deals with one TCR beta chain. No cognate antigen has been identified for it. No quality values exist for individual bases; no much larger clone is one base distant. V ends up 4 bases short and J 4 bases short, with an unmatched junction base count of 7. CDR1 and CDR2, looked up from the germline V gene, are LGHNA and YSLEER. The CDR3 runs 14 amino acids, cysteine and phenylalanine included. The only DNA kept is the CDR3, 42 bases in frame from the first base. The donors were healthy, HIV-negative adults who had no recently reported acute infections or vaccinations. Every donor was a Caucasian adult residing in Nashville, Tennessee, USA. For unsorted samples, approximately 84 million PBMCs were counted, and genomic DNA was extracted using the QIAamp DNA Blood Mini kit. Blood was collected by leukapheresis, and PBMCs were isolated by Ficoll-Histopaque density gradient centrifugation and then cryopreserved in liquid nitrogen vapor phase.

Using the deep immunoSEQ assay, TCR CDR3 regions were amplified from genomic DNA by multiplex PCR. Extracted genomic DNA from each cell subset was spread evenly across all wells of several immunoSEQ 96-well plates, with each plate serving as a replicate. For unsorted PBMC, each replicate PCR was loaded with approximately 300 ng genomic DNA, equivalent to 30,000 or so T cell genomes. Genomic DNA from unsorted PBMC was sequenced over ten immunoSEQ deep assay plates. The purified libraries were quantified using a Qubit 3.0 fluorometer, sized with a Bioanalyzer 2100, and then quantified again using the KAPA Library Quantification kit. A separate single-read 150-cycle Illumina NextSeq 550 flow cell was used to sequence each immunoSEQ 96-well plate. As for the authors' bioinformatics: Because the immunoSEQ output included only junctional sequences and no quality scores, the filtering could not be the same as the filtering used for full-length reads. To assign V/J genes and CDR3, sequences were annotated against IMGT germline references using PyIR, a Python wrapper for IgBLAST v1.9. Any read was removed if the V/J assignment was weak (E-value above 1e-6), the CDR3 was missing, or the read contained stop codons, out-of-frame junctions, or ambiguous translated residues. V3J clonotypes were defined as sequences sharing the same inferred V gene, J gene, and CDR3 amino acid sequence. Percentage overlap between repertoires was computed as shared unique clonotypes divided by the size of the smaller repertoire. Richness of each repertoire was evaluated using RTK rarefaction, the Chao1 estimator, and Recon v2.1 estimates of unobserved clonotypes. TCRdb re-hosts the immuneACCESS table, in-frame sequences only. Its copies lack some clones; in the studies checked, an unresolved V gene accounts for under half of them, and the cause for the rest is not known. The DNA was the basis for D and trimming; V, J and clone size are from that table. The sample table holds about half a million clones, of which approximately 82% were seen once. In total, the top ten clones hold more than 10% of the sample.

This sample was taken from a study of shared clonotypes between healthy human individuals (dated by TCRdb to 2018 to 2021). A note on the overall study: Two women and a few men aged 18 to 49 years were included in the cohort. To increase sequencing depth and limit assay-specific biases, TCR repertoire library preparation and sequencing were carried out by different laboratories using diverse techniques. Between about 0.9 and 8.9 billion PBMCs per donor were obtained by leukapheresis. To estimate repertoire size and how much clonotypes are shared between individuals, the study performed deep sequencing of blood TCR repertoires from about five healthy adults.

Broader findings and caveats from the paper: Sampling was restricted to blood, and TCR repertoires in tissue are likely to differ from TCR repertoires in blood. Based on pairwise subsampling, the degree of clonotype sharing among donors was expected to be affected by sequencing depth. Because the study included only a small number of donors, the genetic and exposure-history diversity represented was limited.

The sample was PBMCs. The source of this sequence is a middle-aged woman in good health. Some clones in this sample may be carry-over from other donors' samples. The chain uses TRBV4-3 and TRBJ2-7, with 7 central nucleotides matching TRBD2. The sequence in DNA is TGCGCCAGCAGCCGCGGACTAGGGAGGTACGAGCAGTACTTC. Translated, this is CASSRGLGRYEQYF.